The rows below give T cell receptor beta chains drawn from one sample of a study of cytomegalovirus exposure and HLA in healthy donors. Produced via immunoSEQ multiplex PCR; TCRdb's table is partial and in-frame only. The sample records some 170,000 clones, more than 60% being singletons. Source material: PBMCs. Every receptor here comes from a human donor in good health. Both conserved end residues are trimmed from each CDR3.

v_gene: TRBV9; j_gene: TRBJ2-3; CDR3aa: ASSVSGESDTQY
v_gene: TRBV7-3; j_gene: TRBJ1-1; CDR3aa: ASSLGQGVTEAF
v_gene: TRBV5-4; j_gene: TRBJ1-4; CDR3aa: ASSGGPVTTNEKLF
v_gene: TRBV5-1; j_gene: TRBJ2-3; CDR3aa: ASSLELRAAGTQY
v_gene: TRBV6-6; j_gene: TRBJ2-3; CDR3aa: ASSRSPSPGTDTQY
v_gene: TRBV6-4; j_gene: TRBJ2-2; CDR3aa: ASSAGNTGELF
v_gene: TRBV19; j_gene: TRBJ2-7; CDR3aa: ASSTYRDPYEQY
v_gene: TRBV7-9; j_gene: TRBJ2-1; CDR3aa: ASSLGGGAPGDNEQF
v_gene: TRBV7-8; j_gene: TRBJ2-7; CDR3aa: ASSLSTGSNEQY
v_gene: TRBV5-8; j_gene: TRBJ1-2; CDR3aa: ASSLIRGYGYT
v_gene: TRBV2; j_gene: TRBJ1-1; CDR3aa: ASMRNRGMNTEAF
v_gene: TRBV29-1; j_gene: TRBJ1-4; CDR3aa: SVSEAGVGEKLF
v_gene: TRBV15; j_gene: TRBJ2-5; CDR3aa: ATSPGLQETQY
v_gene: TRBV15; j_gene: TRBJ2-7; CDR3aa: ATSNDRALPSYEQY
v_gene: TRBV7-8; j_gene: TRBJ2-7; CDR3aa: ASSLLSGTGGREQY
v_gene: TRBV19; j_gene: TRBJ1-5; CDR3aa: ASKRQGRNQPQH
v_gene: TRBV7-9; j_gene: TRBJ2-2; CDR3aa: ASSWGSGSGELF
v_gene: TRBV11-2; j_gene: TRBJ2-7; CDR3aa: ASSNRQGGTYEQY
v_gene: TRBV28; j_gene: TRBJ2-2; CDR3aa: ASSFYRVTGELF
v_gene: TRBV11-2; j_gene: TRBJ2-3; CDR3aa: ASSAGVPDTQY
v_gene: TRBV29-1; j_gene: TRBJ2-3; CDR3aa: SVEGGSGTDTQY
v_gene: TRBV2; j_gene: TRBJ2-3; CDR3aa: SAAGGRTDTQY